The clone carrying this T cell receptor (beta chain) has just a few counts. Its antigen is not known. This sample stems from a study of blood T cells in healthy people across ages. CDR1 and CDR2 from the germline V gene are SGDLS and YYNGEE. The CDR3 contains 13 residues. Deletions cut 4 bases from V and 6 bases from J, with 14 bases between. Findings and caveats of the study: Across samples, TCR beta diversity tracked strongly with naive T cell percentage. Considered underestimates were the diversity estimates obtained from one million T cells.

Primers used in a second PCR of about 7 to 12 cycles were a sample-barcoded 5' primer and a J-beta primer mix. TCRdb re-called the 5' RACE reads with MiXCR, one entry per CDR3 protein. Of around 1.5 million distinct CDR3 sequences listed, almost 35% are singletons. This TCR derives from a woman aged 25 to 39 in good health. Material: blood. This sequence joins TRBV9 and TRBJ2-7; possibly TRBD2 for D (6 bases). DNA for the CDR3: TGTGCCAGCAGCTTATCAGGGAGGTCCGAGCAGTACTTC. It encodes CASSLSGRSEQYF.